This entry describes one T cell receptor beta chain. Antigen specificity is unknown. The CDR3 has 13 residues. Trimming removed 6 bases at V and 0 bases at J, with 9 bases between. cDNA libraries for TCR beta contained unique molecular identifiers. TCRdb redid the calling of the PCR reads with MiXCR, one entry per CDR3 protein. The sample records fewer than 600,000 distinct CDR3 sequences, roughly 46% being singletons. The data stem from a study of post-analysis software for immune sequencing data. Overall study findings and caveats: Those with multiple sclerosis, the patient group, showed significantly lower normalized Chao1 diversity than controls. The five TRBV segments detected at higher frequency in patients than in controls included TRBV5-6, TRBV5-1 and TRBV20-1.

The clonotype originates from a girl aged 10 to 17 with multiple sclerosis. Sequenced: blood. The rearrangement joins TRBV12-3 or TRBV12-4 to TRBJ2-7; D is perhaps TRBD1 (6 bases). The DNA for the CDR3 is TGTGCCAGCAGGCAGGGGAGCTCCTACGAGCAGTACTTC. As protein: CASRQGSSYEQYF.